The 6 T cell receptor beta chains given below trace back to one sample, sequenced in a study of identical twins. TCRdb fed the 5' RACE reads into MiXCR, producing one record per CDR3 protein. The table shows about 340,000 distinct CDR3 sequences, with approximately 13% occurring only once. These records were also assigned to another study, of yellow fever vaccine responses in identical twins.

The sample taken for sequencing was CD8+ T cells sorted from blood. The source of these receptors is a woman between 18 and 29 years old in good health.

The chain couples TRBV20-1 to TRBJ2-7, with 10 bases that match TRBD2. From germline, CDR1 is DFQATT and CDR2 SNEGSKA (reference sequence). Germline trimming cut 2 bases from V and 5 bases from J; bases unmatched to any gene: 6. This CDR3 has 14 amino acids. The DNA of the CDR3 is TGCAGTGCTAGAACGCTAGCGGGAGCGGACGAGCAGTACTTC. Translating gives CSARTLAGADEQYF.

There are many counts of this clonotype. V is TRBV7-9 and J is TRBJ2-3; 9 bases align to TRBD1. Looked up from germline, CDR1 is SEHNR and CDR2 is FQNEAQ (reference sequence). The V gene end was trimmed by 2 bases and the J gene end by 5 bases; junction bases not matched to a gene: 2. This CDR3 spans 14 amino acids. Here the CDR3 DNA reads TGTGCCAGCAGCTTAACAGGGGGCGTAGATACGCAGTATTTT. Translating gives CASSLTGGVDTQYF.

This clonotype was counted a few times. The V and J genes are TRBV11-2 and TRBJ2-7; possibly TRBD1 or TRBD2 for D (5 bases each). The V end lost 4 bases, the J end lost 7 bases, and 14 bases lay between the germline ends. This CDR3 is built from 13 residues. Germline V gene lookup returns CDR1 SGHAT and CDR2 FQNNGV. In nucleotides, the CDR3 is TGTGCCAGCAGCTCCGTGAGGGACGCGGAGCAGTACGTC. Its protein product is CASSSVRDAEQYV.

This clonotype was found a few times. V is TRBV11-2 and J is TRBJ1-4; TRBD1 might be the D (5 bases). CDR1 and CDR2 from the germline V gene are SGHAT and FQNNGV. CDR3 size: 18 residues. Trimming removed 0 bases from V and 1 base from J, with 15 bases in between. The CDR3 DNA reads as TGTGCCAGCAGCTTAGATCGGTGGCCGGGGGGAACTAATGAAAAACTGTTTTTT. This sequence encodes CASSLDRWPGGTNEKLFF.

At least ten counts were recorded for this clonotype. The CDR3 region has the DNA TGTGCCAGCAGCAAGACAGGCAGCAATCAGCCCCAGCATTTT. It is translated as CASSKTGSNQPQHF. The chain recombines TRBV5-5 with TRBJ1-5; the D gene is possibly TRBD1 (6 bases). V was shortened by 4 bases and J by 1 base, with 9 bases between the two germline ends. The CDR3 runs 14 residues. CDR1 is SGHKS and CDR2 is YYEKEE in the germline V gene (reference sequence).

The V and J genes are TRBV4-1 and TRBJ2-1; D might be TRBD1 (5 bases). Germline V lookup: CDR1 MGHRA, CDR2 YSYEKL. Trimming pared 1 base from V and 8 bases from J, leaving 12 bases between. This CDR3 comprises 14 residues. The CDR3 region has the DNA TGCGCCAGCAGCCAAGCTCTACCCAGGGATGAGCAGTTCTTC. Protein sequence: CASSQALPRDEQFF.